This T cell receptor beta chain emerged from a study of shared clonotypes between healthy human individuals. Cells designated naive CD8 were CD45RO-negative and were positively selected for CCR7, with terminally differentiated effector memory CD45RA+ cells excluded. Donors had no recently reported acute infections or vaccinations and were HIV-negative. Findings and limits, study-wide: Researchers found naive subsets generally carried larger estimated richness than memory subsets. Sharing across four donors was highest in naive CD4 (roughly 5%) and lowest in memory CD8 (0.4%).

Turning to this clone: Its matching antigen is unknown.

Assay: immunoSEQ multiplex PCR; the TCRdb copy retains only in-frame clones and omits some. The sample lists a few million clones; approximately 92% were seen once. CDR3 size: 15 residues. Germline-derived CDR1 and CDR2 are SEHNR and FQNEAQ (reference sequence). After removal of 5 bases from V and 8 bases from J, the junction contained 11 bases not matched to a gene. Sequencing was performed on naive CD8+ T cells from PBMCs. J is TRBJ1-3 and V is TRBV7-9, with 8 bases lining up with TRBD1. The clonotype originates from a young man in good health. Some clones in this sample may be carry-over from other donors' samples. The chain's CDR3 is CASSDRQGLGHTIYF. CDR3 sequence (DNA): TGTGCCAGCAGCGATCGACAGGGGCTGGGGCACACCATATATTTT.